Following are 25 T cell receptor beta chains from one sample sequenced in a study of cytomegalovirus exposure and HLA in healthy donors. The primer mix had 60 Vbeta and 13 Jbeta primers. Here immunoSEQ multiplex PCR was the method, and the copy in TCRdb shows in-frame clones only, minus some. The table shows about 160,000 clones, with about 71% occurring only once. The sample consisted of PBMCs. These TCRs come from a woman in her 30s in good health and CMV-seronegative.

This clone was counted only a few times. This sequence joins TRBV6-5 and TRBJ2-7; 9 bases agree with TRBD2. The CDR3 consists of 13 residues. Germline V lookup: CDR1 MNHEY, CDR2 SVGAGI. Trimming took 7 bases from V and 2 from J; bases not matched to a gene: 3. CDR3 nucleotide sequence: TGTGCCAGCATGGTAGCGGGAGCCTACGAGCAGTACTTC. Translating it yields CASMVAGAYEQYF.

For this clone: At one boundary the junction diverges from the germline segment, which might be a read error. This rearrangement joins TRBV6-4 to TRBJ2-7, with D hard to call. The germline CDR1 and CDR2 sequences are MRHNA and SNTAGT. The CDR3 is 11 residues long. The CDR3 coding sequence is TGCCCGCCGGTGAGCTCCTACGAGCAGTACTTC. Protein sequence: CPPVSSYEQYF.

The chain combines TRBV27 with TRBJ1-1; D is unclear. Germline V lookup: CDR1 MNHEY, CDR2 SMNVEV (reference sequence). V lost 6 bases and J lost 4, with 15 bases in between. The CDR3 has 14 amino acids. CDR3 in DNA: TGTGCCAGCAGAGCCCTTCTTAGAGGCACTGAAGCTTTCTTT. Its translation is CASRALLRGTEAFF.

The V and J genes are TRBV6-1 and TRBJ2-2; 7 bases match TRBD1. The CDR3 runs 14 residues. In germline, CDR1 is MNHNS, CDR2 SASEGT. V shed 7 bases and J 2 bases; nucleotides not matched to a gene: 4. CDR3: CASTGTVNTGELFF. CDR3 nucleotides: TGTGCCAGCACCGGGACAGTCAACACCGGGGAGCTGTTTTTT.

CDR3 sequence reads: CASSVEGNRVIPKWGYTF. CDR3 nucleotide sequence: TGTGCCAGCAGCGTAGAGGGTAACAGGGTGATCCCCAAGTGGGGCTACACCTTC. This chain uses TRBV9 with TRBJ1-2; a weak D match, TRBD1 (6 bases). The length of the CDR3 is 18 residues. Trimming removed 0 bases from V and 8 bases from J, with 26 bases in between. Germline CDR1 is SGDLS and CDR2 is YYNGEE.

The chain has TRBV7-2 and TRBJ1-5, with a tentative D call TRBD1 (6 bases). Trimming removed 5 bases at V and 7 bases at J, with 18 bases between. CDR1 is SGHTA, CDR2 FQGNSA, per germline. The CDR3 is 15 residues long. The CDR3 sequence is CASSRGQNLGQPQHF. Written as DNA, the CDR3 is TGTGCCAGCAGCCGTGGACAGAATTTGGGACAGCCCCAGCATTTT.

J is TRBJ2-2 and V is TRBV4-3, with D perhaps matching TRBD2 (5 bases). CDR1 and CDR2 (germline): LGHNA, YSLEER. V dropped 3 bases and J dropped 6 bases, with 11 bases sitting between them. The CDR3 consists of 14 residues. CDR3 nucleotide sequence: TGCGCCAGCAGCCAGAGAGGGCGCTCCGGGGAGCTGTTTTTT. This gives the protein CASSQRGRSGELFF.

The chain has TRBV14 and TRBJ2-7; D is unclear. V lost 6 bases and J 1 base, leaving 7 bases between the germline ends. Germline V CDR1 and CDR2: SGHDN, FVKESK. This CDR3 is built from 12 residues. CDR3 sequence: CASRPESYEQYF. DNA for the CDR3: TGTGCCAGCAGGCCAGAATCCTACGAGCAGTACTTC.

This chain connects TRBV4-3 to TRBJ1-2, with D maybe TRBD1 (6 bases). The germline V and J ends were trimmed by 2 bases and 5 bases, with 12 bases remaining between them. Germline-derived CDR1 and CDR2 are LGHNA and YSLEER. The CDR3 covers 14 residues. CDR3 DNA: TGCGCCAGCAGCCAAAGGGGGGGAAGTTATGGCTACACCTTC. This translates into CASSQRGGSYGYTF.

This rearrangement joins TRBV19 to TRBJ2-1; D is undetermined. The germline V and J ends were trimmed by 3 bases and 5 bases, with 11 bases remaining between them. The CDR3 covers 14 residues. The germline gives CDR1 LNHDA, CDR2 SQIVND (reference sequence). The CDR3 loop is CASSIPRRNNEQFF. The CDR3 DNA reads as TGTGCCAGTAGTATCCCCCGCAGGAACAATGAGCAGTTCTTC.

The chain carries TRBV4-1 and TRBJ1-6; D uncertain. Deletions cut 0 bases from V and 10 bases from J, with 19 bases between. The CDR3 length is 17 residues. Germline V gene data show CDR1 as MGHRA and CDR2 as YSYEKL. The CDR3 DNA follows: TGCGCCAGCAGCCAAGATCAGGCGGGTATCGGAGGGTCACCCCTCCACTTT. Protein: CASSQDQAGIGGSPLHF.

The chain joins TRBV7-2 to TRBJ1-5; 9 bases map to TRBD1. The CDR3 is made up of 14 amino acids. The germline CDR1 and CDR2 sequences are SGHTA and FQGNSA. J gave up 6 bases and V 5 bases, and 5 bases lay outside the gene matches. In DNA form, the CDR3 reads TGTGCCAGCAGCAGGGACAGGGTTGGTCAGCCCCAGCATTTT. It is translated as CASSRDRVGQPQHF.

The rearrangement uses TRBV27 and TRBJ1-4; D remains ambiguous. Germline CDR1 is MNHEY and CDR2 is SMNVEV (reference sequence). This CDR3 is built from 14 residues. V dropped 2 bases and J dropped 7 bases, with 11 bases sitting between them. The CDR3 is CASSLAGATEKLFF. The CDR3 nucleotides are TGTGCCAGCAGTTTAGCGGGCGCGACTGAAAAACTGTTTTTT.

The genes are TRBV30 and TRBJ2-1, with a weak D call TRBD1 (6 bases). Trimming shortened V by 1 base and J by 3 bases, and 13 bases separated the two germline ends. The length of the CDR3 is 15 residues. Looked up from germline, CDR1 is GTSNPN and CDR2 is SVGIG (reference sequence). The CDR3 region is CAWSEPGQDYNEQFF. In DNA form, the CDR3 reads TGTGCCTGGAGTGAACCGGGACAAGACTACAATGAGCAGTTCTTC.

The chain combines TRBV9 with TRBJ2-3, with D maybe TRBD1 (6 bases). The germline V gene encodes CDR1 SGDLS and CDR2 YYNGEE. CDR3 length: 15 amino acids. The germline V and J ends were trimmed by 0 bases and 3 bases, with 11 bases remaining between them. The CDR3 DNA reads TGTGCCAGCAGCGTAGGTGGGGGCCCGACAGATACGCAGTATTTT. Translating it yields CASSVGGGPTDTQYF.

CDR3 DNA sequence: TGTGCCAGCAGCGCAACCGCGGGGGCGGCCTACAATGAGCAGTTCTTC. It translates to CASSATAGAAYNEQFF. The V and J genes are TRBV7-9 and TRBJ2-1; D is possibly TRBD2 (7 bases). V lost 5 bases and J lost 2, with 16 bases in between. CDR1 SEHNR and CDR2 FQNEAQ come from the germline V gene (reference sequence). CDR3 length: 16 residues.

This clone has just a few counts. This chain's CDR3 is CASSRTRGGITDTQYF. CDR3 nucleotide sequence: TGTGCCAGCAGCCGAACTCGGGGGGGCATCACAGATACGCAGTATTTT. V and J are TRBV5-6 and TRBJ2-3, with 8 nucleotides matching TRBD2. V dropped 4 bases and J dropped 2; count of bases not matched to a gene: 9. The CDR3 is 16 residues long. Germline V CDR1 and CDR2: SGHDT, YYEEEE.

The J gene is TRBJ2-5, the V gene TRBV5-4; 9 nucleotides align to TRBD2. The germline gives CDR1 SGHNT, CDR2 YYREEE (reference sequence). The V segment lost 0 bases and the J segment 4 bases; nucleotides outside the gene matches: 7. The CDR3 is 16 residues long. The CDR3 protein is CASSLDGGRGGETQYF. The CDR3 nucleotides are TGTGCCAGCAGCTTGGACGGCGGGAGGGGGGGAGAGACCCAGTACTTC.

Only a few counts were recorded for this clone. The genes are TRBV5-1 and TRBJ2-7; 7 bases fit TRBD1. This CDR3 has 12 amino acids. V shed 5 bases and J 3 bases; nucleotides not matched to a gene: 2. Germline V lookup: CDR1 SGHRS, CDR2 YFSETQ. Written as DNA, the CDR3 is TGCGCCAGCAGGGGACAGAACTACGAGCAGTACTTC. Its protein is CASRGQNYEQYF.

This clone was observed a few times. The CDR3 reads CATSSPSSGRYNEQFF. In nucleotides, the CDR3 is TGTGCCACCAGCAGCCCTAGTTCCGGGAGGTACAATGAGCAGTTCTTC. V is TRBV15 and J is TRBJ2-1; 7 nucleotides line up with TRBD2. This CDR3 region has 16 residues. The ends lost 3 bases at V and 4 bases at J; junction bases unmatched: 9. Per the germline V gene, CDR1 is LNHNV and CDR2 is YYDKDF (reference sequence).

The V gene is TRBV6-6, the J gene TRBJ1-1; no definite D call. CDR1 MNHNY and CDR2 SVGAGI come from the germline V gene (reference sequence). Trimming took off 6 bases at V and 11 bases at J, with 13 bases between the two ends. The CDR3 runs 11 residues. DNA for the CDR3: TGTGCCAGCAGCCTCGCCCGGGAGGCTTTCTTT. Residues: CASSLAREAFF.

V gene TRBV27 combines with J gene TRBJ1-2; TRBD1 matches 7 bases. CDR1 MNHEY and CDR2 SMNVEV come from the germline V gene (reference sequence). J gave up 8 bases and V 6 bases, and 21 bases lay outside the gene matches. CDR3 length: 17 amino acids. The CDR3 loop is CASSRMSLPSTGFGYTF. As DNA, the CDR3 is TGTGCCAGCAGCCGAATGTCCCTCCCCTCGACAGGGTTCGGCTACACCTTC.

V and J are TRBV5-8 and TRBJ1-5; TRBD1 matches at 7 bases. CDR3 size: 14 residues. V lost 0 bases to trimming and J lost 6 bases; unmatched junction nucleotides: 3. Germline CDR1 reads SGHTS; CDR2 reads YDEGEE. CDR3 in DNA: TGTGCCAGCAGCTTGGGACAGGGAAGTCAGCCCCAGCATTTT. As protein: CASSLGQGSQPQHF.

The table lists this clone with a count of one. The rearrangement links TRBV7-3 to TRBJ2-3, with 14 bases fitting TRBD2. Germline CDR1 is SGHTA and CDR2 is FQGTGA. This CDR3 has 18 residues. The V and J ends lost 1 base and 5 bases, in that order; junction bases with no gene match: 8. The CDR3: CASSLNPGLAGVEDTQYF. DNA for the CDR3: TGTGCCAGCAGCTTAAATCCGGGACTAGCGGGAGTGGAAGATACGCAGTATTTT. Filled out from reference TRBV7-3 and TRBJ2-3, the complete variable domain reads GAGVSQTPSNKVTEKGKYVELRCDPISGHTALYWYRQSLGQGPEFLIYFQGTGAADDSGLPNDRFFAVRPEGSVSTLKIQRTERGDSAVYLCASSLNPGLAGVEDTQYFGPGTRLTVL.

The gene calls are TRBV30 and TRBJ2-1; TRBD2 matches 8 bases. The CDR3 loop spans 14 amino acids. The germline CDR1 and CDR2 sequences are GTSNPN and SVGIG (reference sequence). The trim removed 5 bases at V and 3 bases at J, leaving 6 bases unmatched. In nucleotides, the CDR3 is TGTGCCTGGCAAACTAGCGGATTCTACAATGAGCAGTTCTTC. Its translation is CAWQTSGFYNEQFF.